This T cell receptor beta chain was sequenced during a study of T-cell memory formation after mild COVID-19. There are 18 residues in the CDR3. Trimming shortened V by 3 bases and J by 7 bases, and 26 bases separated the two germline ends. Per the germline V gene, CDR1 is SGHRS and CDR2 is YFSETQ. TCRdb passed the 5' RACE reads through MiXCR, listing each CDR3 protein once. In the table there are some 250,000 distinct CDR3 sequences, under 20% of which are singletons. Sample: PBMCs or a T cell subset sorted from them (not recorded which). The source of this sequence is a man aged 18 to 29 who had mild COVID-19 (a few samples of this study predate the infection). Cell type and time point are not known. This rearrangement joins TRBV5-1 to TRBJ2-1; D is uncertain. The CDR3 coding sequence is TGCGCCAGCAGCTCCTTACCTACCACAGTTAACACCTGGAATGAGCAGTTCTTC. It codes for CASSSLPTTVNTWNEQFF.